The next 31 T cell receptor beta chains were all read from a single sample in a study of response to subunit inactivated influenza vaccine. From the RT-PCR reads, TCRdb called clonotypes with MiXCR, one entry per CDR3 protein. The sample includes hundreds of thousands of distinct CDR3 sequences, more than 9% of them seen just once. Sequencing was performed on non-naive T cells sorted from PBMCs, taken 14 days before vaccination. Every receptor here comes from a man aged 50 or older who received an inactivated influenza vaccine.

This clonotype was seen only a few times. The chain carries TRBV10-2 and TRBJ2-3; D is unresolved. Per germline, CDR1 WSHSY and CDR2 SAAADI. Trimming left V 9 bases short and J 0 bases short, with 19 bases between. The CDR3 length is 16 residues. CDR3 residues: CASTMAQKPSTDTQYF. DNA of the CDR3: TGCGCCAGTACAATGGCCCAGAAACCTAGCACAGATACGCAGTATTTT.

This clonotype has only a few counts. The rearrangement uses TRBV14 and TRBJ2-7; no firm D call. The CDR3 totals 15 residues. Germline CDR1 is SGHDN and CDR2 is FVKESK. Trimming shortened V by 1 base and J by 3 bases, and 13 bases separated the two germline ends. The DNA of the CDR3 is TGTGCCAGCAGCCAAGGGAGTCTTGCAGGCTACGAGCAGTACTTC. Translated, it gives CASSQGSLAGYEQYF. The full variable domain, in which reference TRBV14 and TRBJ2-7 provide the parts outside the CDR3, is EAGVTQFPSHSVIEKGQTVTLRCDPISGHDNLYWYRRVMGKEIKFLLHFVKESKQDESGMPNNRFLAERTGGTYSTLKVQPAELEDSGVYFCASSQGSLAGYEQYFGPGTRLTVT.

The chain links TRBV5-5 to TRBJ2-3, with D possibly matching TRBD1 (7 bases). In germline, CDR1 is SGHKS, CDR2 YYEKEE (reference sequence). Trimming pared 3 bases from V and 0 bases from J, leaving 11 bases between. The CDR3 is 15 amino acids. CDR3 sequence reads: CASSSQGTSTDTQYF. DNA for the CDR3: TGTGCCAGCAGCTCACAGGGGACTAGCACAGATACGCAGTATTTT.

J is TRBJ2-3 and V is TRBV5-6; 7 positions agree with TRBD2. With V trimmed by 4 bases and J by 4 bases, 3 bases remained unmatched. Per germline, CDR1 SGHDT and CDR2 YYEEEE. This CDR3 has 13 residues. The CDR3 DNA is TGTGCCAGCAGCCCCGCGGGGGCAGATACGCAGTATTTT. Protein sequence: CASSPAGADTQYF.

This clonotype came up many times. The rearrangement links TRBV7-2 to TRBJ2-3; D call uncertain. CDR1 SGHTA and CDR2 FQGNSA come from the germline V gene. This CDR3 is built from 12 residues. The CDR3 DNA reads TGTGCAGTTCAGCCGTTCACAGATACGCAGTATTTT. This gives the protein CAVQPFTDTQYF.

In its sample, this clonotype was seen many times. V is TRBV20-1 and J is TRBJ2-1; possibly TRBD1 for D (5 bases). V was cut by 6 bases and J by 10 bases, with 25 bases left in between. The CDR3 extends over 15 amino acids. Germline lookup yields CDR1 DFQATT and CDR2 SNEGSKA (reference sequence). DNA for the CDR3: TGCAGTGCCACACCCATGTCTAGGACACAGAGAGAGCAGTTCTTC. Protein product: CSATPMSRTQREQFF.

This clonotype was seen ten or more times. The rearrangement joins TRBV20-1 to TRBJ1-5; weak D call: TRBD1 (5 bases). The CDR3 totals 15 residues. CDR1 is DFQATT and CDR2 is SNEGSKA in the germline V gene (reference sequence). V lost 3 bases, J lost 1 base, and 13 bases lay in between. CDR3 region: CSASGGGNSNQPQHF. Here the CDR3 DNA reads TGCAGTGCTAGCGGGGGGGGGAACAGCAATCAGCCCCAGCATTTT.

The chain has TRBV7-3 and TRBJ2-1; 13 nucleotides match TRBD2. CDR1 is SGHTA and CDR2 is FQGTGA in the germline V gene. CDR3 length equals 15 residues. Unmatched junction bases numbered 2, after V lost 2 bases and J lost 7 bases. In DNA, the CDR3 is TGTGCCAGCAGCTTAGGGACTAGCGGGAAGAATGAGCAGTTCTTC. Protein sequence: CASSLGTSGKNEQFF.

This clonotype came up many times. The chain uses TRBV7-2 and TRBJ2-3; possible D gene TRBD2, 5 bases. Between the trimmed V and J ends, which lost 5 bases and 8 bases, there was a span of 14 bases. The germline V gene encodes CDR1 SGHTA and CDR2 FQGNSA. This CDR3 region has 13 residues. CDR3 sequence reads: CASSPTGIPTQYF. CDR3 nucleotide sequence: TGTGCCAGCAGCCCCACCGGGATCCCTACGCAGTATTTT. The variable domain in full, with the rest retrieved from reference TRBV7-2 and TRBJ2-3, is GAGVSQSPSNKVTEKGKDVELRCDPISGHTALYWYRQSLGQGLEFLIYFQGNSAPDKSGLPSDRFSAERTGGSVSTLTIQRTQQEDSAVYLCASSPTGIPTQYFGPGTRLTVL.

CDR3 nucleotide sequence: TGTGCCAGCAGCCTAGTAGCGGAGCAGTTCTTC. Its protein is CASSLVAEQFF. The rearrangement joins TRBV5-6 to TRBJ2-1; a possible D gene is TRBD2 (5 bases). CDR1 is SGHDT, CDR2 YYEEEE, per germline. Trimming left V 4 bases short and J 10 bases short, with 9 bases between. The length of the CDR3 is 11 residues. The full variable domain, in which reference TRBV5-6 and TRBJ2-1 provide the parts outside the CDR3, is DAGVTQSPTHLIKTRGQQVTLRCSPKSGHDTVSWYQQALGQGPQFIFQYYEEEERQRGNFPDRFSGHQFPNYSSELNVNALLLGDSALYLCASSLVAEQFFGPGTRLTVL.

The chain uses TRBV5-1 and TRBJ1-6; D gene unclear. The CDR3 totals 15 residues. Trimming shortened V by 7 bases and J by 0 bases, and 11 bases separated the two germline ends. The germline V gene encodes CDR1 SGHRS and CDR2 YFSETQ. The CDR3 region has the DNA TGCGCCAGCGCGGACCGCGACTCCTATAATTCACCCCTCCACTTT. Translation: CASADRDSYNSPLHF.

A remark on this clonotype: A much larger clone is a single base away; this may be a read error. The chain combines TRBV2 with TRBJ2-3; D gene unclear. Deletions cut 3 bases from V and 0 bases from J, with 4 bases between. The CDR3 loop spans 13 amino acids. Germline assignment: CDR1 SNHLY and CDR2 FYNNEI. The CDR3 DNA reads TGTGCCAGCAGTGACGGGAGCACAGATACGCAGTATTTT. Its translation: CASSDGSTDTQYF.

This clonotype was counted a few times. Here the CDR3 DNA reads TGTGCCAGTAGTATGGGCCTGAACACTGAAGCTTTCTTT. Protein: CASSMGLNTEAFF. The rearrangement links TRBV19 to TRBJ1-1; D is unclear. The V end lost 3 bases, the J end lost 0 bases, and 5 bases lay between the germline ends. Germline V gene lookup returns CDR1 LNHDA and CDR2 SQIVND (reference sequence). This CDR3 spans 13 amino acids.

This chain links TRBV25-1 with TRBJ1-5; D not certain. This CDR3 has 13 residues. CDR1 and CDR2 from the germline V gene are MGHDK and SYGVNS. V lost 4 bases and J lost 2, with 6 bases in between. The CDR3 protein is CASSVSGNQPQHF. The CDR3 DNA is TGTGCCAGCAGTGTTAGTGGCAATCAGCCCCAGCATTTT.

J is TRBJ1-6 and V is TRBV12-3 or TRBV12-4; no reliable D call. CDR3 length equals 15 residues. Trimming shortened V by 4 bases and J by 9 bases, and 16 bases separated the two germline ends. CDR3 loop: CASSSNRGFSSPLHF. The CDR3 DNA reads as TGTGCCAGCAGTTCCAACAGAGGGTTCTCTTCACCCCTCCACTTT.

The chain is built from TRBV6-2 or TRBV6-3 and TRBJ1-4, with D possibly being TRBD1 (5 bases). This CDR3 is 16 amino acids long. The germline CDR1 and CDR2 sequences are MNHEY and SVGEGT. Trimming shortened V by 6 bases and J by 8 bases, and 22 bases separated the two germline ends. The CDR3 DNA reads TGTGCCAGCAGAAAAGGGGTTCGGGGAGTCGAAGAAAAACTGTTTTTT. Encoded protein: CASRKGVRGVEEKLFF.

This clonotype was detected a few times. V and J are TRBV30 and TRBJ2-2; 8 bases are shared with TRBD1. The CDR3 spans 14 residues. Losses at the gene ends were 4 bases for V and 5 bases for J; bases not matched to a gene: 6. The germline V gene encodes CDR1 GTSNPN and CDR2 SVGIG (reference sequence). DNA of the CDR3: TGTGCCTGGACCCGGACAGGGTCAACCGGGGAGCTGTTTTTT. Encoded protein: CAWTRTGSTGELFF.

This clonotype occurred many times. The genes are TRBV7-6 and TRBJ1-6, with a weak D call TRBD1 (5 bases). CDR1 is SGHVS, CDR2 FNYEAQ, per germline. The length of the CDR3 is 15 residues. The V gene lost 1 base and the J gene lost 6 bases, with 10 bases spanning the gap. The CDR3 is CASSLGQGSNSPLHF. Written as DNA, the CDR3 is TGTGCCAGCAGCTTAGGTCAGGGCTCTAATTCACCCCTCCACTTT.

This clonotype has a handful of counts. The V and J genes are TRBV6-1 and TRBJ2-2, with 11 bases aligning to TRBD1. The CDR3 contains 15 residues. The ends lost 6 bases at V and 6 bases at J; junction bases unmatched: 6. Germline V gene data show CDR1 as MNHNS and CDR2 as SASEGT. The CDR3 sequence is CASSRDRGIAGELFF. CDR3 DNA sequence: TGTGCCAGCAGCCGGGACAGGGGGATCGCCGGGGAGCTGTTTTTT.

This clonotype appeared a few times. CDR3 DNA: TGTGCCTGGAGTGTTCGGCGAAGAGAGACCCAGTACTTC. Residues: CAWSVRRRETQYF. The chain uses TRBV30 and TRBJ2-5; D unresolved. Trimming took off 0 bases at V and 4 bases at J, with 9 bases between the two ends. CDR1 is GTSNPN, CDR2 SVGIG, per germline (reference sequence). The CDR3 length is 13 residues. The entire variable domain, with the rest obtained from reference TRBV30 and TRBJ2-5, is as follows: SQTIHQWPATLVQPVGSPLSLECTVEGTSNPNLYWYRQAAGRGLQLLFYSVGIGQISSEVPQNLSASRPQDRQFILSSKKLLLSDSGFYLCAWSVRRRETQYFGPGTRLLVL.

This clonotype has just a few counts. The gene calls are TRBV7-8 and TRBJ2-7, with unresolved D. CDR3 length: 15 amino acids. V lost 2 bases and J 0 bases, leaving 11 bases between the germline ends. Germline CDR1 reads SGHVS; CDR2 reads FQNEAQ. Here the CDR3 DNA reads TGTGCCAGCAGCTTACGCCTCGTAAACTCCTACGAGCAGTACTTC. This encodes CASSLRLVNSYEQYF.

This clonotype showed up just a few times. The chain has TRBV3-1 and TRBJ2-2; the D is unclear. CDR3 length: 13 amino acids. The V gene lost 2 bases and the J gene lost 4 bases, with 5 bases spanning the gap. Per germline, CDR1 LGHDT and CDR2 YNNKEL (reference sequence). The CDR3 DNA reads as TGTGCCAGCAGCCAAAGTAGCACCGGGGAGCTGTTTTTT. It codes for CASSQSSTGELFF.

There are many counts of this clonotype. The V and J genes are TRBV29-1 and TRBJ2-1; TRBD1 agrees at 7 bases. The junction had 9 bases not matched to a gene; V was cut back by 3 bases and J by 4 bases. Germline lookup yields CDR1 SQVTM and CDR2 ANQGSEA. This CDR3 is 15 amino acids long. The CDR3 loop reads CSVEKTGVWYNEQFF. The CDR3 bases are TGCAGCGTTGAGAAAACAGGGGTTTGGTACAATGAGCAGTTCTTC.

This rearrangement joins TRBV6-1 to TRBJ2-7; 13 positions agree with TRBD2. Trimming at V came to 8 bases and at J to 3 bases, leaving 1 base not matched to a gene. Germline-derived CDR1 and CDR2 are MNHNS and SASEGT. This CDR3 has 13 amino acids. CDR3 in DNA: TGTGCCAGCGGACTAGCGGGAGACTACGAGCAGTACTTC. It codes for CASGLAGDYEQYF.

This clonotype was observed a handful of times. This sequence joins TRBV7-8 and TRBJ1-1; D is unresolved. The germline V gene has CDR1 SGHVS and CDR2 FQNEAQ. The CDR3 is made up of 12 amino acids. The V and J ends lost 4 bases and 7 bases respectively, with 10 bases between them. The CDR3 DNA reads TGTGCCAGCAGCTCCTACCTCTTTGAAGCTTTCTTT. Protein sequence: CASSSYLFEAFF.

In this sample, this clonotype turned up many times. V and J are TRBV7-9 and TRBJ1-1; D gene unclear. CDR3 size: 14 residues. Germline V CDR1 and CDR2: SEHNR, FQNEAQ (reference sequence). V was cut by 7 bases and J by 3 bases, with 15 bases left in between. This CDR3 reads CASTSPSSHTEAFF. The CDR3 nucleotides are TGTGCCAGCACCTCCCCCTCCTCACACACTGAAGCTTTCTTT.

This clonotype has a handful of counts. This chain connects TRBV6-6 to TRBJ2-5, with a possible D match to TRBD2 (5 bases). This CDR3 comprises 12 residues. Trimming took 10 bases from V and 5 from J, leaving 14 bases between them. Germline V gene sequence: CDR1 MNHNY, CDR2 SVGAGI (reference sequence). DNA for the CDR3: TGTGCCATCCGAGGGATCGAGGAGACCCAGTACTTC. The encoded protein is CAIRGIEETQYF.

This clonotype has a handful of counts. This chain joins TRBV29-1 and TRBJ2-5; D is perhaps TRBD2 (6 bases). This CDR3 contains 15 residues. Germline V gene lookup returns CDR1 SQVTM and CDR2 ANQGSEA. With 6 bases removed from V and 2 bases from J, the gap between germline ends came to 19 bases. In nucleotides, the CDR3 is TGCAGCGTCGCGGGGAGCGAAACCATACAAGAGACCCAGTACTTC. Its translation: CSVAGSETIQETQYF.

The J gene is TRBJ1-5, the V gene TRBV2; no firm D call. CDR1 and CDR2 (germline): SNHLY, FYNNEI. The CDR3 extends over 17 amino acids. Between the trimmed V and J ends, which lost 6 bases and 1 base, there was a span of 19 bases. DNA for the CDR3: TGTGCCAGCAGGTCAAGAATGAAGGGAAGGAGCAATCAGCCCCAGCATTTT. This encodes CASRSRMKGRSNQPQHF. Supplemented by reference TRBV2 and TRBJ1-5, the full variable domain reads EPEVTQTPSHQVTQMGQEVILRCVPISNHLYFYWYRQILGQKVEFLVSFYNNEISEKSEIFDDQFSVERPDGSNFTLKIRSTKLEDSAMYFCASRSRMKGRSNQPQHFGDGTRLSIL.

CDR3 nucleotide sequence: TGTGCCAGCAGCGACAGCGGCACATTCTACGAGCAGTACTTC. Its protein is CASSDSGTFYEQYF. The J gene is TRBJ2-7, the V gene TRBV11-1, with D perhaps matching TRBD1 or TRBD2 (5 bases each). This CDR3 comprises 14 residues. Germline V CDR1 and CDR2: SGHAT, FQDESV (reference sequence). Trimming left V 5 bases short and J 3 bases short, with 14 bases between.

The chain has TRBV12-3 or TRBV12-4 and TRBJ2-2; D remains unclear. With 5 bases removed from V and 5 bases from J, the gap between germline ends came to 18 bases. This CDR3 has 16 amino acids. CDR3 loop: CASSLGWAFNTGELFF. CDR3 nucleotides: TGTGCCAGCAGTCTGGGATGGGCTTTTAATACCGGGGAGCTGTTTTTT.